A single sample gave rise to the 7 T cell receptor beta chains below, sequenced in a study of T cell responses to AZD1222 COVID-19 vaccine. Data came from immunoSEQ multiplex PCR; TCRdb stores just in-frame clones and leaves some out. Altogether 99,000 or so clones are present, approximately 89% being singletons, with the ten largest covering under 20%. The sample was peripheral blood, taken on day 0 of AZD1222 vaccination. These receptors originate from an adult in good health.

This clone was detected once. The chain uses TRBV30 and TRBJ2-6, with 8 bases aligning to TRBD1. Germline V gives CDR1 GTSNPN, CDR2 SVGIG (reference sequence). The CDR3 consists of 17 residues. Trimming at V came to 5 bases and at J to 0 bases, leaving 9 bases not matched to a gene. The CDR3 sequence: CAWLRDRSSSGANVLTF. CDR3 coding DNA: TGTGCCTGGCTCCGGGACAGGTCTTCCTCTGGGGCCAACGTCCTGACTTTC.

The chain recombines TRBV7-2 with TRBJ1-5; D unclear. The V end was cut by 5 bases, the J end by 8 bases, with 10 bases between. Germline assignment: CDR1 SGHTA and CDR2 FQGNSA. This CDR3 is 12 amino acids long. CDR3 in DNA: TGTGCCAGCAGCGTACAGAGTGAGCCCCAGCATTTT. The encoded protein is CASSVQSEPQHF.

This clone was counted a few times. The chain couples TRBV19 to TRBJ2-7, with D perhaps TRBD2 (6 bases). V shed 5 bases and J shed 5 bases, with 16 bases lying between them. The CDR3 consists of 14 residues. Germline CDR1 LNHDA, CDR2 SQIVND (reference sequence). CDR3 in amino acids: CASSGGAGLHEQYF. CDR3 bases: TGTGCCAGTAGTGGCGGGGCAGGGCTACACGAGCAGTACTTC.

This chain links TRBV19 with TRBJ1-2; 8 bases line up with TRBD1. The CDR3 has 15 residues. Germline CDR1 LNHDA, CDR2 SQIVND (reference sequence). V shed 0 bases, J shed 8 bases, and the junction held 8 bases outside the gene matches. CDR3 amino acids: CASSIDSGGGGGYTF. DNA of the CDR3: TGTGCCAGTAGTATAGATTCAGGGGGCGGTGGAGGCTACACCTTC.

The V and J genes are TRBV4-1 and TRBJ2-3; D might be TRBD2 (7 bases). CDR3 size: 21 residues. The V and J ends lost 0 bases and 4 bases respectively, with 29 bases between them. Germline-derived CDR1 and CDR2 are MGHRA and YSYEKL. The CDR3 here is CASSQESSGLVGGPESDTQYF. In DNA form, the CDR3 reads TGCGCCAGCAGCCAAGAATCGTCCGGACTAGTGGGGGGGCCTGAGTCAGATACGCAGTATTTT.

The rearrangement links TRBV10-3 to TRBJ2-3, with TRBD2 identical over 8 bases. V dropped 0 bases and J dropped 2; count of bases not matched to a gene: 13. Germline V gives CDR1 ENHRY, CDR2 SYGVKD. This CDR3 contains 19 residues. Here the CDR3 DNA reads TGTGCCATCAGTGAGTCCCCGGGACTAGTGGGGACAAACACAGATACGCAGTATTTT. This translates into CAISESPGLVGTNTDTQYF.

Written as DNA, the CDR3 is TGCAGCGTTTTACAGGGTCCGGGCTACACCTTC. Protein sequence: CSVLQGPGYTF. The chain uses TRBV29-1 and TRBJ1-2; possible D gene TRBD1, 6 bases. In germline, CDR1 is SQVTM, CDR2 ANQGSEA. The V and J ends lost 5 bases and 8 bases respectively, with 12 bases between them. The CDR3 is 11 amino acids.